The rows below give T cell receptor beta chains drawn from one sample of a study of T cell changes during pregnancy in multiple sclerosis. Sequenced by immunoSEQ multiplex PCR; TCRdb stores in-frame clones only, minus some. The sample has 45,000 to 70,000 clones; about 90% are singletons. The source was CD4+ T cells from peripheral blood mononuclear cells, collected after pregnancy. These TCRs come from a female donor with multiple sclerosis, enrolled in a pregnancy study. CDR3s include the opening cysteine and the closing phenylalanine or tryptophan. The order of the fields is J gene, V gene, clone size, D gene, CDR3 DNA, CDR3 protein. A D gene is named only where the DNA matches it firmly. The listing skips clone size in some rows; elsewhere it reads once, few, many or a size class.

>TRBJ2-5|TRBV9|NA|TRBD2
TGTGCCAGCAGCGTGCGGGGCGGGGGGGCCCGTGAGACCCAGTACTTC
CASSVRGGGARETQYF
>TRBJ2-1|TRBV30|few|TRBD2
TGTGCCTGGAGCGATCCCCAGCGGGGACACAATGAGCAGTTCTTC
CAWSDPQRGHNEQFF
>TRBJ2-6|TRBV29-1|NA|TRBD1
TGCAGCGTTGCGCCGGGACAGGGAATATCTGGGGCCAACGTCCTGACTTTC
CSVAPGQGISGANVLTF
>TRBJ1-2|TRBV18|NA|NA
TGTGCCAGCTCACCACCGGGGGCGAGGCTATGGGGCTACACCTTC
CASSPPGARLWGYTF
>TRBJ1-1|TRBV7-8|NA|TRBD1
TGTGCCAGCAGCTATTTGACAGGGGGATTCACGGCCACTGAAGCTTTCTTT
CASSYLTGGFTATEAFF
>TRBJ1-5|TRBV2|NA|TRBD1
TGTGCCAGCAGTGCCACAGGGGGTCGCAATCAGCCCCAGCATTTT
CASSATGGRNQPQHF
>TRBJ2-5|TRBV13|NA|NA
TGTGCCAGCAGCTTGACCCCCGAGGGGGTGGTCCAAGAGACCCAGTACTTC
CASSLTPEGVVQETQYF
>TRBJ1-1|TRBV7-7|NA|NA
TGTGCCAGCAGCCCTACAGGGTATATCTCTGAAGCTTTCTTT
CASSPTGYISEAFF
>TRBJ2-7|TRBV29-1|once|TRBD1
TGCAGCGTGGGGACAGGGGTTTACGAGCAGTACTTC
CSVGTGVYEQYF
>TRBJ2-7|TRBV18|NA|TRBD1
TGTGCCAGCTCACCACGGGACAGTACCTACGAGCAGTACTTC
CASSPRDSTYEQYF
>TRBJ2-2|TRBV13|NA|NA
TGTGCCAGCAGCCGGGGGTTCCCCGGGGAGCTGTTTTTT
CASSRGFPGELFF
>TRBJ1-1|TRBV12-5|NA|NA
TGTGCTAGTGGTTTGGGCGCAAACACTGAAGCTTTCTTT
CASGLGANTEAFF
>TRBJ1-6|TRBV25-1|NA|NA
TGTGCCAGCAGTGGATCCGACGGGGATAATTCACCCCTCCACTTT
CASSGSDGDNSPLHF
>TRBJ2-1|TRBV5-1|NA|TRBD2
TGCGCCAGCAGTCATAGCGGGGGGGACAATGAGCAGTTCTTC
CASSHSGGDNEQFF
>TRBJ1-2|TRBV29-1|NA|NA
TGCAGCGTAGTACGACAGGCCCCAAACTATGGCTACACCTTC
CSVVRQAPNYGYTF
>TRBJ2-7|TRBV19|NA|TRBD2
TGTGCCAGTAGTATAGATCCGGGAGGGAGCTCCTACGAGCAGTACTTC
CASSIDPGGSSYEQYF
>TRBJ2-4|TRBV6-5|once|NA
TGTGCCAGCAGTTCACCTTACAGAGCCAAAAACATTCAGTACTTC
CASSSPYRAKNIQYF
>TRBJ1-5|TRBV18|NA|TRBD1
TGTGCCAGCTCACCGCAAACAGGGGGGGTTCAGCCCCAGCATTTT
CASSPQTGGVQPQHF
>TRBJ1-4|TRBV15|NA|NA
TGTGCCACCAGCAGACCGACAGAAGGAAAACTGTTTTTT
CATSRPTEGKLFF
>TRBJ2-7|TRBV7-8|NA|NA
TGTGCCAGCAGCCGTGTTTTGACTTACGAGCAGTACTTC
CASSRVLTYEQYF
>TRBJ1-2|TRBV15|NA|NA
TGTGCCACCAGCAGGCTAGACAGTGATGGCTACACCTTC
CATSRLDSDGYTF
>TRBJ2-3|TRBV5-5|once|NA
TGTGCCAGCAGCTTGGCTACCCGGGATACGCAGTATTTT
CASSLATRDTQYF